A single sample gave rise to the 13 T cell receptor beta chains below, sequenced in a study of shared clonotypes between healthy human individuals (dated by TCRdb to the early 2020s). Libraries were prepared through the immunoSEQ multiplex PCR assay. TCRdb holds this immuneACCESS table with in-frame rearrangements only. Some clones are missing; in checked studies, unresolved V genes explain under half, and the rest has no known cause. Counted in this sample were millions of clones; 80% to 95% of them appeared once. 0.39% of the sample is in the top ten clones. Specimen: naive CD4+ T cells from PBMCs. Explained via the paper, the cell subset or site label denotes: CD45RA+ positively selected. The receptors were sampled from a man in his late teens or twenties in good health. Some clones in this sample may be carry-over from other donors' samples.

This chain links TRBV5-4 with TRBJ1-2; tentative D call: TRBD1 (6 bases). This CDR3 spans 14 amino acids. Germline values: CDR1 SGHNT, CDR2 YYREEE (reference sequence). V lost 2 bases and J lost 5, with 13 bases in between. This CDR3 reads CASSFKGGVYGYTF. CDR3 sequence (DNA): TGTGCCAGCAGCTTTAAGGGGGGAGTGTATGGCTACACCTTC.

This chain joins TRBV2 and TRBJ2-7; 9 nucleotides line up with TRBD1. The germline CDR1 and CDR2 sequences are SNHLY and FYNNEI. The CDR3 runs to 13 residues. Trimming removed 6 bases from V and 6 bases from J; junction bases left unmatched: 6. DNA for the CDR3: TGTGCCAGCAGCCCGGACAGGGGTCCCGAGCAGTACTTC. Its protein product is CASSPDRGPEQYF.

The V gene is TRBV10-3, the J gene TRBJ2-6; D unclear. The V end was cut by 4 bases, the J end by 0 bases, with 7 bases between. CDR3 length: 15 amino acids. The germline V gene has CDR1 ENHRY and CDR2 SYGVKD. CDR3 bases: TGTGCCATCAGTGCAAGGATCTCTGGGGCCAACGTCCTGACTTTC. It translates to CAISARISGANVLTF.

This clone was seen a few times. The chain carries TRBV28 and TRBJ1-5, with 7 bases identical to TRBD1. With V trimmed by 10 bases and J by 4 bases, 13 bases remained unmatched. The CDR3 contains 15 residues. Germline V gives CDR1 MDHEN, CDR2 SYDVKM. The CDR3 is CATTPGGTANQPQHF. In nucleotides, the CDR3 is TGTGCCACAACCCCGGGAGGGACAGCAAATCAGCCCCAGCATTTT.

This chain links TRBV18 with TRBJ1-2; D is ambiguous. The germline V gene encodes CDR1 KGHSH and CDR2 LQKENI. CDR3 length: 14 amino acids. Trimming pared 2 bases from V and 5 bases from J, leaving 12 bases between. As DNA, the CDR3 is TGTGCCAGCTCACCAGGGGATTCGGTGTATGGCTACACCTTC. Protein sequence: CASSPGDSVYGYTF.

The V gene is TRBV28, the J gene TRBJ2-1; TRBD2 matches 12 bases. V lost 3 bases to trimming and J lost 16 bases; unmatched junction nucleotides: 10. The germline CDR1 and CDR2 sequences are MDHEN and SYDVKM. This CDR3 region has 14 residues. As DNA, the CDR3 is TGTGCCAGCAGTTTCGACCGACTAGCGGGAGTGCTTTTCTTC. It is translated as CASSFDRLAGVLFF. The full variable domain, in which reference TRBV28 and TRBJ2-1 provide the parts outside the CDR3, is DVKVTQSSRYLVKRTGEKVFLECVQDMDHENMFWYRQDPGLGLRLIYFSYDVKMKEKGDIPEGYSVSREKKERFSLILESASTNQTSMYLCASSFDRLAGVLFFGPGTRLTVL.

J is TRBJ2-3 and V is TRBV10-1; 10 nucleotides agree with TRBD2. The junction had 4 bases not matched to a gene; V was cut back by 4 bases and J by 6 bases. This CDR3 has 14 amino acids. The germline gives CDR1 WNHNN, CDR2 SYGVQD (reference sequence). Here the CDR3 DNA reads TGCGCCAGCAGTGTGAGCGGGAGGGCCGATACGCAGTATTTT. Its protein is CASSVSGRADTQYF.

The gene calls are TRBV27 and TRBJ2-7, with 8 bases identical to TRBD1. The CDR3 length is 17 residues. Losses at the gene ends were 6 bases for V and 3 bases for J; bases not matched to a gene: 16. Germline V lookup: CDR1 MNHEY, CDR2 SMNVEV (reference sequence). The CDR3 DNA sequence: TGTGCCAGCAGAACGCGATTGTGGGCAGGGGGCGTCTACGAGCAGTACTTC. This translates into CASRTRLWAGGVYEQYF.

This chain's CDR3 is CASSLESSGRVADTQYF. CDR3 sequence (DNA): TGCGCCAGCAGCCTAGAATCTAGCGGGAGGGTCGCAGATACGCAGTATTTT. The chain couples TRBV4-3 to TRBJ2-3; 12 bases map to TRBD2. The junction had 9 bases not matched to a gene; V was cut back by 4 bases and J by 4 bases. Germline CDR1 and CDR2: LGHNA and YSLEER. CDR3 length: 17 amino acids.

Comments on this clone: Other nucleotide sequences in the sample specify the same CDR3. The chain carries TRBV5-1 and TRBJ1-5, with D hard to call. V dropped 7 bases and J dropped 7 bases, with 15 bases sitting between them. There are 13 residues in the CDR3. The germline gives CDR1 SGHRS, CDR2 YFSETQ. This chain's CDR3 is CASSSEAGQPQHF. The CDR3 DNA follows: TGCGCCAGCTCCTCTGAGGCGGGCCAGCCCCAGCATTTT. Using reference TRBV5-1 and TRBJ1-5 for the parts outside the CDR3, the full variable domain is KAGVTQTPRYLIKTRGQQVTLSCSPISGHRSVSWYQQTPGQGLQFLFEYFSETQRNKGNFPGRFSGRQFSNSRSEMNVSTLELGDSALYLCASSSEAGQPQHFGDGTRLSIL.

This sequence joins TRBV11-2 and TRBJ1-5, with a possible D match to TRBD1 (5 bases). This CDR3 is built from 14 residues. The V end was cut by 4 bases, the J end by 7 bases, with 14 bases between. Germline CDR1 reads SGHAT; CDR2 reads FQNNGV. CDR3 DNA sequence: TGTGCCAGCAGCTCGAAGGGGTCGGGGCAGCCCCAGCATTTT. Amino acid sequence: CASSSKGSGQPQHF. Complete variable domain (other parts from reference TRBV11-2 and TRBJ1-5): EAGVAQSPRYKIIEKRQSVAFWCNPISGHATLYWYQQILGQGPKLLIQFQNNGVVDDSQLPKDRFSAERLKGVDSTLKIQPAKLEDSAVYLCASSSKGSGQPQHFGDGTRLSIL.

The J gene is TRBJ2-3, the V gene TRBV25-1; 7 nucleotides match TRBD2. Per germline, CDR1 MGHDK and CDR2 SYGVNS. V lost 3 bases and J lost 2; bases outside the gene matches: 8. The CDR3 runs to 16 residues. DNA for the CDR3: TGTGCCAGCAGTGAGGTCAGGGCGGGAGACACAGATACGCAGTATTTT. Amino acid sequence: CASSEVRAGDTDTQYF. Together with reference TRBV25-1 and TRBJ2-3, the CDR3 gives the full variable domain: EADIYQTPRYLVIGTGKKITLECSQTMGHDKMYWYQQDPGMELHLIHYSYGVNSTEKGDLSSESTVSRIRTEHFPLTLESARPSHTSQYLCASSEVRAGDTDTQYFGPGTRLTVL.

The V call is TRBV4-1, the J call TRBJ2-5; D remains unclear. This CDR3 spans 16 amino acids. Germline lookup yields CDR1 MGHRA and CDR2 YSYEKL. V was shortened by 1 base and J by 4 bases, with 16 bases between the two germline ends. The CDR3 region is CASSQGPPRAAETQYF. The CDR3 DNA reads TGCGCCAGCAGCCAAGGCCCCCCAAGAGCCGCAGAGACCCAGTACTTC.